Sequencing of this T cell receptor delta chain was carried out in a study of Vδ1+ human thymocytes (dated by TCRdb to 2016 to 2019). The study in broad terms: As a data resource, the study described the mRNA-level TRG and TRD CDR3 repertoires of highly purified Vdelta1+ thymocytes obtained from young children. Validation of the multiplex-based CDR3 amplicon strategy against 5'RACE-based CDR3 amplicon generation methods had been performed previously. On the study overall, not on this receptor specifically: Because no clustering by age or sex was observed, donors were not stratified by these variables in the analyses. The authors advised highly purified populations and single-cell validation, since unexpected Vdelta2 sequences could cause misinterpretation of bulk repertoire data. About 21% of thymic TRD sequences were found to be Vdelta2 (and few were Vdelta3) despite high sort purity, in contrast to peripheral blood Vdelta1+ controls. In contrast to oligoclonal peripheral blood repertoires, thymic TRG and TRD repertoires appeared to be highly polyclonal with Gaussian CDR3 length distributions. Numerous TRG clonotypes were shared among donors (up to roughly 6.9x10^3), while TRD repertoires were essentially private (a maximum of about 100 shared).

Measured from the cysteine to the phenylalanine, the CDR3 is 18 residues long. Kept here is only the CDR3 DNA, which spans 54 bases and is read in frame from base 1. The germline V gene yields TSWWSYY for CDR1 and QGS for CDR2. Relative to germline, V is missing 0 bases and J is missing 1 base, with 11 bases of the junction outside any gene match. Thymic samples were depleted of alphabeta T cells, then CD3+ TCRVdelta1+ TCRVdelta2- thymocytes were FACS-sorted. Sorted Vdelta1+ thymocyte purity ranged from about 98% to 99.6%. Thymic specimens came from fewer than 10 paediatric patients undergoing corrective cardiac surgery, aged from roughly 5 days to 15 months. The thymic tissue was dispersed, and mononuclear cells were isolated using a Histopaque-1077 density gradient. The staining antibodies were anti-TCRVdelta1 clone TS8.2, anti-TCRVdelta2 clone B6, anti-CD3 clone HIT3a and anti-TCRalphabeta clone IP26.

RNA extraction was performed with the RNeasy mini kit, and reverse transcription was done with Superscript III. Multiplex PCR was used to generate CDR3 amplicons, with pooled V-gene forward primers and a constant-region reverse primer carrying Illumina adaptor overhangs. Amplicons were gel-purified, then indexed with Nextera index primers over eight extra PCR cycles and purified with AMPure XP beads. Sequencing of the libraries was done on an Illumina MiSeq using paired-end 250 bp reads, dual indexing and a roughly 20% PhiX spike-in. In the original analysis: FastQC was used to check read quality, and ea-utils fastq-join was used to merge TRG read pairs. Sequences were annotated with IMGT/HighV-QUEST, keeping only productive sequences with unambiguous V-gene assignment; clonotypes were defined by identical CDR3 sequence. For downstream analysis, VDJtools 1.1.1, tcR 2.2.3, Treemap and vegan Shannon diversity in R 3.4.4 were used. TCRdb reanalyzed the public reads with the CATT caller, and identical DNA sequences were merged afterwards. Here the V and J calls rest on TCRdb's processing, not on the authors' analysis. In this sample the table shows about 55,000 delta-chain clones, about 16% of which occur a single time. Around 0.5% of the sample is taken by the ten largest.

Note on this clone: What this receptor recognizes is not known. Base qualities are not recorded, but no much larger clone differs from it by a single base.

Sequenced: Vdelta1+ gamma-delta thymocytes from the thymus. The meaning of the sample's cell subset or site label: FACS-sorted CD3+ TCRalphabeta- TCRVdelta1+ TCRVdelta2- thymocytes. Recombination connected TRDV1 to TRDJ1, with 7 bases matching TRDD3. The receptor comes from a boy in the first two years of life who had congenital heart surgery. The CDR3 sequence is CALGELFGLGALTDKLIF. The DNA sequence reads TGTGCTCTTGGGGAACTCTTCGGTCTGGGGGCTCTCACCGATAAACTCATCTTT.